This T cell receptor (beta chain) was sequenced during a study of blood T cell repertoires in COVID-19 (dated by TCRdb to about 2020). As for the study more broadly: Collaborator samples came from the United States, Italy and Spain and covered acute and convalescent phases of COVID-19. The dataset comprised deeply sampled blood TCRbeta repertoires from subjects exposed to, actively infected with, or recovered from COVID-19. Sample metadata almost always included a de-identified subject ID, COVID-19 status, age in years and sex. Samples were obtained from the ongoing ImmuneRACE study (first 160 participants) and from 1,200 or so subjects provided by 6 global collaborators. Where available, HLA class I and class II types were taken from metadata supplied by the sample provider and were not determined by assay-based typing. The repertoires were released in a freely available public database meant as a resource for research on the immune response to SARS-CoV-2. The prospective study material was composed of cDNA or gDNA derived from T cells, B-cell-depleted T cells, or PBMCs.

Paper-wide results and their limitations: The quantity of clinical and demographic metadata differed by source and by participant and was supplied without curation.

TCRbeta CDR3 regions were amplified from genomic DNA by means of the immunoSEQ Assay, a bias-controlled multiplex PCR. The paper's processing steps were these. The number of nucleated cells in each sample was estimated by amplification of reference gene primers within the assay. To quantify the absolute abundance of each unique TCRbeta CDR3 rearrangement, sequence reads were collapsed and filtered. For each sample, productive Simpson clonality was calculated as the square root of Simpson's diversity index across productive rearrangements. TCRdb holds this immuneACCESS table with in-frame rearrangements only. Some clones are missing; in checked studies, unresolved V genes explain under half, and the rest has no known cause. The DNA was the basis for D and trimming; V, J and clone size are from that table. The sample table contains tens of thousands of clones; only one count was recorded for about 80% of them. Jointly, the top ten make up 6.9% of the sample.

The V and J ends are trimmed by 2 bases and 4 bases, leaving 13 bases between them. The germline V gene yields SGHTS for CDR1 and YDEGEE for CDR2. The CDR3 runs 14 amino acids, cysteine and phenylalanine included. CDR3 DNA is the only sequence kept; it has 42 bases, read in frame from the first base. Comment on this clone: It lacks a known antigen. No base-level quality is on record; no much larger clone is a single base apart.

One collaborating source in Seattle enrolled patients while the patients were actively infected and followed the patients over time throughout the course of disease. Whole blood was collected in K2EDTA tubes by collaborating institutions according to the institutions' own protocols. For TCRbeta analysis, collaborator samples were shipped as frozen whole blood, as isolated PBMCs, or as DNA extracted from either sample type. The sample consisted of peripheral blood. The chain links TRBV5-8 with TRBJ2-7, and the D gene may be TRBD2, 6 bases matching. The TCR was taken from a man between 25 and 39 years old with COVID-19, enrolled during active disease. The bases are TGTGCCAGCAGCTTCGGGGGACCCTGGTACGAGCAGTACTTC. Translated, this gives CASSFGGPWYEQYF.